A selection of T cell receptor beta chains follows, all from one sample in a study of T cell responses to AZD1222 COVID-19 vaccine. Assay used: immunoSEQ multiplex PCR; TCRdb lists only in-frame clones, some missing. The sample comprises 150,000 or so clones, about 89% of which are singletons, and roughly 1.3% rests with the top ten. Sequencing was performed on peripheral blood, taken 28 days after the second AZD1222 dose. The source is an adult who received the AZD1222 COVID-19 vaccine. The CDR3 runs from the conserved cysteine through the conserved F or W. A D gene is named only where the DNA matches it firmly. Clone size is stated in some rows and not others, as once, few, many or a class when expanded.

j_call v_call cdr3_length clone_size d_call cdr3_nt cdr3_aa
TRBJ2-3 TRBV5-1 15 NA TRBD1 TGCGCCAGTGGACAGGGGACAGGGGTAACAGATACGCAGTATTTT CASGQGTGVTDTQYF
TRBJ1-1 TRBV5-4 16 NA TRBD1 TGTGCCAGCAGCGCCGGGACAGGGGGCGCGAACACTGAAGCTTTCTTT CASSAGTGGANTEAFF
TRBJ2-2 TRBV5-1 17 NA TRBD1 TGCGCCAGCAGCCTGGGCCCCGGGACAGGGGACACCGGGGAGCTGTTTTTT CASSLGPGTGDTGELFF
TRBJ1-2 TRBV28 12 NA NA TGTGCCAGCAGTTTGGTCGGGGGCGGCTACACCTTC CASSLVGGGYTF
TRBJ2-7 TRBV27 13 NA NA TGTGCCAGCAGCCTTCGAGACGTCGGTCTCCAGTACTTC CASSLRDVGLQYF
TRBJ2-3 TRBV4-3 17 NA TRBD2 TGCGCCAGCAGCCAAGATTCGGCGGGGGGGTTCACAGATACGCAGTATTTT CASSQDSAGGFTDTQYF
TRBJ2-7 TRBV7-9 18 NA TRBD2 TGTGCCAGCAGCTCCCCGGGACTAGCGGGAGGCAACACCTACGAGCAGTACTTC CASSSPGLAGGNTYEQYF
TRBJ2-1 TRBV7-3 17 NA TRBD1 TGTGCCAGCAGCTTAGGCAGGGGGCGATCATTTTACAATGAGCAGTTCTTC CASSLGRGRSFYNEQFF
TRBJ2-1 TRBV5-1 18 NA TRBD2 TGCGCCAGCAGCTTGGCTGGACTAGCGGGGGCTTTTCCGGATGAGCAGTTCTTC CASSLAGLAGAFPDEQFF
TRBJ2-7 TRBV7-9 13 once NA TGTGCCAGCACTCCCCTGACAGCGTACGAGCAGTACTTC CASTPLTAYEQYF
TRBJ2-7 TRBV7-3 13 NA TRBD1 TGTGCCAGCAGCTTAACCCAGGGGGCCGAGCAGTACTTC CASSLTQGAEQYF
TRBJ2-1 TRBV15 15 NA TRBD2 TGTGCCACCAGCAGAGATCGTCTAGCGGGCAATGAGCAGTTCTTC CATSRDRLAGNEQFF
TRBJ2-7 TRBV12-3/TRBV12-4 12 NA TRBD2 TGTGCCAGCAGTTGGGAGGGGAACGAGCAGTACTTC CASSWEGNEQYF
TRBJ1-2 TRBV27 15 NA NA TGTGCCAGCACATCCCCAGGGGAACTCTCCTCTGGCTACACCTTC CASTSPGELSSGYTF
TRBJ2-2 TRBV7-8 18 once TRBD1 TGTGCCAGCAGCTCTACAGGGGTCTGGACGGGGTCCACCGGGGAGCTGTTTTTT CASSSTGVWTGSTGELFF
TRBJ1-6 TRBV4-2 12 NA NA TGTGCCAGCAGCCAGAGTAATTCACCCCTCCACTTT CASSQSNSPLHF
TRBJ2-7 TRBV6-9 18 NA TRBD2 TGTGCCAGCACTGCATTGATATTCACTAGCGGGGGCTCCTACGAGCAGTACTTC CASTALIFTSGGSYEQYF
TRBJ1-2 TRBV29-1 12 once TRBD1 TGCAGCGCCGGACAGGACGCCCATGGCTACACCTTC CSAGQDAHGYTF
TRBJ2-7 TRBV2 13 NA NA TGTGCCAGCAGCGACCCGTCCCGGGACGAGCAGTACTTC CASSDPSRDEQYF
TRBJ2-1 TRBV24-1 15 NA NA TGTCCCACCAGTGAGCCGGGCCCGGATCACGGTGAGCAGTTCTTC CPTSEPGPDHGEQFF
TRBJ2-2 TRBV25-1 15 few NA TGTGCCAGCAGTGAAATAGGGGAGAACACCGGGGAGCTGTTTTTT CASSEIGENTGELFF
TRBJ1-1 TRBV9 15 NA NA TGTGCCAGCAGCCCCCAGGGACGGGGGAGGACTGAAGCTTTCTTT CASSPQGRGRTEAFF
TRBJ2-1 TRBV11-2 17 NA TRBD2 TGTGCCAGCAGCTTAGCGGGAGGGTTCCACCTTTACAATGAGCAGTTCTTC CASSLAGGFHLYNEQFF
TRBJ1-5 TRBV12-5 14 NA NA TGTGCTAGTGGCTCGGGGGAGTCGCGTCAGCCCCAGCATTTT CASGSGESRQPQHF
TRBJ1-4 TRBV27 15 NA NA TGTGCCAGCAGGACGACAGTGGGGGCTAATGAAAAACTGTTTTTT CASRTTVGANEKLFF
TRBJ1-1 TRBV25-1 13 NA NA TGTGCCAGCAGTGAAGGGGCAGGCGCTGAAGCTTTCTTT CASSEGAGAEAFF